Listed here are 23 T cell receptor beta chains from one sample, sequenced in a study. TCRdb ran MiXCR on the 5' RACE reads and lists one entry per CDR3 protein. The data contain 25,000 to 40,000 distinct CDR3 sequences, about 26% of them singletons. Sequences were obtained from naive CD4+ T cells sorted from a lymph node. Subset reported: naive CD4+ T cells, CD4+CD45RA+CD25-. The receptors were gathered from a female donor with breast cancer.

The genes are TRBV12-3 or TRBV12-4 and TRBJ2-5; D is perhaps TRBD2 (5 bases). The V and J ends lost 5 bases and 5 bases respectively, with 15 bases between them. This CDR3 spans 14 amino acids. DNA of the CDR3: TGTGCCAGCAGTCCCTTGTACGGGGTTGAGACCCAGTACTTC. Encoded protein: CASSPLYGVETQYF.

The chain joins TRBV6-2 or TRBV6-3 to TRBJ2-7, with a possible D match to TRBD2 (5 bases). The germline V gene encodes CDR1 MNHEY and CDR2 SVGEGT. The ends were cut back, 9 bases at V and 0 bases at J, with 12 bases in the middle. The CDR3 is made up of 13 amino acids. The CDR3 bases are TGTGCCAGTAGAGACGACTACTCCTACGAGCAGTACTTC. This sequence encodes CASRDDYSYEQYF.

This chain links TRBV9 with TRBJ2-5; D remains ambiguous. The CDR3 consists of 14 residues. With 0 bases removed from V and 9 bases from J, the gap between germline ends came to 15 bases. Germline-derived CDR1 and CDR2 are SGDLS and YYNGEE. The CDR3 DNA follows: TGTGCCAGCAGCGTAGCTGCACAAGACGGGCCCCAGTACTTC. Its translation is CASSVAAQDGPQYF.

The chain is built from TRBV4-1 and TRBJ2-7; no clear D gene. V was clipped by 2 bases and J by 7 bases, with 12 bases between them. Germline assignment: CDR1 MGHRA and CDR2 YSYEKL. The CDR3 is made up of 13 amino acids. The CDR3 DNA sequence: TGCGCCAGCAGCCAACTTAATGTGGTTGAGCAGTACTTC. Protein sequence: CASSQLNVVEQYF.

CDR3 loop: CASSQEESSYEQYF. CDR3 in DNA: TGTGCCAGCAGCCAAGAGGAATCCTCCTACGAGCAGTACTTC. V gene TRBV4-2 combines with J gene TRBJ2-7; D is undetermined. The CDR3 covers 14 residues. Germline assignment: CDR1 LGHNA and CDR2 YNFKEQ. V was clipped by 0 bases and J by 0 bases, with 6 bases between them.

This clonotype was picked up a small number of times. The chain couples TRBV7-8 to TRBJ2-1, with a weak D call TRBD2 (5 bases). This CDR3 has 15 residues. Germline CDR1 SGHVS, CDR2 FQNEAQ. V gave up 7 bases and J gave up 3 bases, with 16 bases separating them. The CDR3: CASTTTRDGYNEQFF. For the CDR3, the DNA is TGTGCCAGCACCACAACTAGGGATGGCTACAATGAGCAGTTCTTC.

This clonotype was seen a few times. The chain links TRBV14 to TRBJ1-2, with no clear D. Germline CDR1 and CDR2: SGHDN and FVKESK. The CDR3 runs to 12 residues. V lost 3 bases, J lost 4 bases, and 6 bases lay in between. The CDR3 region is CASSQSRYGYTF. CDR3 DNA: TGTGCCAGCAGCCAGTCCCGCTATGGCTACACCTTC.

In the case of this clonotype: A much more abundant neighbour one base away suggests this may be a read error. CDR3 DNA sequence: TGTGCCAGCAGCTTTAGGATGAACACTGAAGCTTTCTTT. This translates into CASSFRMNTEAFF. This chain connects TRBV7-9 to TRBJ1-1; D is ambiguous. The germline V gene encodes CDR1 SEHNR and CDR2 FQNEAQ (reference sequence). This CDR3 is built from 13 residues. V lost 3 bases and J 0 bases, leaving 5 bases between the germline ends.

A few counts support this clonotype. DNA for the CDR3: TGCGCCAGCAGCTTGGTTGGGACAGAGTCCTACGAGCAGTACTTC. Protein product: CASSLVGTESYEQYF. The genes are TRBV5-1 and TRBJ2-7; 7 nucleotides agree with TRBD1. Unmatched junction bases numbered 4, after V lost 0 bases and J lost 1 base. This CDR3 has 15 amino acids. CDR1 and CDR2 from the germline V gene are SGHRS and YFSETQ.

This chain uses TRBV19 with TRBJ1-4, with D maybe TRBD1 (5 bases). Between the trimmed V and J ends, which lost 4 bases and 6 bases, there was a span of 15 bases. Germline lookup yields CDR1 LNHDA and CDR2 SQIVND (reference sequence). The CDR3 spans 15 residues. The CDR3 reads CASSKVGRGDEKLFF. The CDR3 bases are TGTGCCAGTAGTAAGGTCGGTCGAGGGGATGAAAAACTGTTTTTT.

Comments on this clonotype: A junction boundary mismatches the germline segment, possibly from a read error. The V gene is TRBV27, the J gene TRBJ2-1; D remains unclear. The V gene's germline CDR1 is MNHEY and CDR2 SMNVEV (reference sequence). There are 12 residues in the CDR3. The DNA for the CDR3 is TGTGCCAGCAGTTTAGTTACGGATGAACAGTTCTTC. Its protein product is CASSLVTDEQFF.

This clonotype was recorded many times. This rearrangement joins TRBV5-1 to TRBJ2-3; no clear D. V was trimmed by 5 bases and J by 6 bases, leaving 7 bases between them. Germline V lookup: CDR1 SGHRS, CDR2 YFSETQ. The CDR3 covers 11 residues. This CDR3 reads CASRQQDTQYF. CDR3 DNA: TGCGCCAGCAGACAACAGGATACGCAGTATTTT.

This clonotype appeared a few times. The CDR3 region has the DNA TGTGCCAGCAGCCAGGGTCTAGCGGGGTTACAAGAGACCCAGTACTTC. Translating it yields CASSQGLAGLQETQYF. The rearrangement links TRBV3-1 to TRBJ2-5; 9 positions match TRBD2. Trimming removed 3 bases from V and 2 bases from J; junction bases left unmatched: 7. CDR3 length equals 16 residues. Germline lookup yields CDR1 LGHDT and CDR2 YNNKEL (reference sequence).

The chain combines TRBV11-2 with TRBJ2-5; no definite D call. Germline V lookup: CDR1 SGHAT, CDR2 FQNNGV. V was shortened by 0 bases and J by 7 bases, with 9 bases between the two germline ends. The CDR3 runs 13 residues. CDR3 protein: CASSLEGKGTQYF. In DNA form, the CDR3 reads TGTGCCAGCAGCTTAGAGGGGAAGGGGACCCAGTACTTC. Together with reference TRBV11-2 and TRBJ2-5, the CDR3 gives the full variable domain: EAGVAQSPRYKIIEKRQSVAFWCNPISGHATLYWYQQILGQGPKLLIQFQNNGVVDDSQLPKDRFSAERLKGVDSTLKIQPAKLEDSAVYLCASSLEGKGTQYFGPGTRLLVL.

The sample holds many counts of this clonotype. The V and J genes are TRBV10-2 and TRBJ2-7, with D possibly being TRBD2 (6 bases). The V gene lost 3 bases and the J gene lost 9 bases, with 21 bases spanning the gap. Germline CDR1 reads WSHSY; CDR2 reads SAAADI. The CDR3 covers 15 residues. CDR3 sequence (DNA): TGCGCCAGCAGTGACCCCACGCGGGATACCTGGGGGCAGTACTTC. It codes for CASSDPTRDTWGQYF.

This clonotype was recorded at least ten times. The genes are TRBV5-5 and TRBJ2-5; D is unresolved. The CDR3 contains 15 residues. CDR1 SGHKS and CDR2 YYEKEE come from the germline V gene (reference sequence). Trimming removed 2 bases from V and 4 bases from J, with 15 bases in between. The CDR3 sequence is CASSLMGTDRETQYF. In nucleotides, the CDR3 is TGTGCCAGCAGCTTAATGGGAACAGATCGAGAGACCCAGTACTTC.

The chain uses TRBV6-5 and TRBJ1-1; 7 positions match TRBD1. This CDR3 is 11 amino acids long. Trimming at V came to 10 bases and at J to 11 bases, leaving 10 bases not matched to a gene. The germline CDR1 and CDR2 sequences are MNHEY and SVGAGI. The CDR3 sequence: CATRGDRAAFF. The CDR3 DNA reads TGTGCCACCCGGGGCGACAGGGCCGCTTTCTTT.

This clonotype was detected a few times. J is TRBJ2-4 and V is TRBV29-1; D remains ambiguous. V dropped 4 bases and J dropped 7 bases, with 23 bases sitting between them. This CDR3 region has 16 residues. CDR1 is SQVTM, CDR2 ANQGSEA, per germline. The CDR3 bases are TGCAGCGTTGTAAAACAGTCTCCCTTCCTTAGTAACATTCAGTACTTC. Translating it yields CSVVKQSPFLSNIQYF. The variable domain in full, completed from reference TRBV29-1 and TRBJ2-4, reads SAVISQKPSRDICQRGTSLTIQCQVDSQVTMMFWYRQQPGQSLTLIATANQGSEATYESGFVIDKFPISRPNLTFSTLTVSNMSPEDSSIYLCSVVKQSPFLSNIQYFGAGTRLSVL.

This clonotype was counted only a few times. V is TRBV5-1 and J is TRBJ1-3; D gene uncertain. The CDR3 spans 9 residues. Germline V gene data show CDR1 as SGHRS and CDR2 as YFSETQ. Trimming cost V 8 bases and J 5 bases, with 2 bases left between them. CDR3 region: CARRNTIYF. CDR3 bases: TGCGCCAGGAGAAACACCATATATTTT.

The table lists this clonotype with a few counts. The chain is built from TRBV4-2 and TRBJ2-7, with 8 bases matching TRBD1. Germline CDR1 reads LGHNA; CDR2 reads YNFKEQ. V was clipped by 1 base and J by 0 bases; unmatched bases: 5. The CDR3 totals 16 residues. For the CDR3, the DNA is TGTGCCAGCAGCCAAGGCCGGACAGGGAACTCCTACGAGCAGTACTTC. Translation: CASSQGRTGNSYEQYF.

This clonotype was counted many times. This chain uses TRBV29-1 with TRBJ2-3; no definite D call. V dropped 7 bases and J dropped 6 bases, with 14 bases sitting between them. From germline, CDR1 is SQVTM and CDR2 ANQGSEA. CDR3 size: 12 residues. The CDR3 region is CSASPFQDTQYF. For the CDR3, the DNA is TGCAGCGCTTCCCCCTTCCAGGATACGCAGTATTTT.

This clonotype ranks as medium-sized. CDR3 sequence: CSVAGGQETQYF. The CDR3 DNA sequence: TGCAGCGTCGCAGGGGGCCAAGAGACCCAGTACTTC. This chain connects TRBV29-1 to TRBJ2-5; TRBD1 matches 7 bases. V shed 6 bases and J 1 base; nucleotides not matched to a gene: 2. The CDR3 contains 12 residues. The germline V gene encodes CDR1 SQVTM and CDR2 ANQGSEA.

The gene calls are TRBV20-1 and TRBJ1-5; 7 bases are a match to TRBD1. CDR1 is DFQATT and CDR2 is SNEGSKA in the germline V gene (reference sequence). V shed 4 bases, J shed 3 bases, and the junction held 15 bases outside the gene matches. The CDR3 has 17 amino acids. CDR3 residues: CSAKDEVMTGFNQPQHF. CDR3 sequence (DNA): TGCAGTGCTAAGGATGAGGTGATGACAGGGTTCAATCAGCCCCAGCATTTT.